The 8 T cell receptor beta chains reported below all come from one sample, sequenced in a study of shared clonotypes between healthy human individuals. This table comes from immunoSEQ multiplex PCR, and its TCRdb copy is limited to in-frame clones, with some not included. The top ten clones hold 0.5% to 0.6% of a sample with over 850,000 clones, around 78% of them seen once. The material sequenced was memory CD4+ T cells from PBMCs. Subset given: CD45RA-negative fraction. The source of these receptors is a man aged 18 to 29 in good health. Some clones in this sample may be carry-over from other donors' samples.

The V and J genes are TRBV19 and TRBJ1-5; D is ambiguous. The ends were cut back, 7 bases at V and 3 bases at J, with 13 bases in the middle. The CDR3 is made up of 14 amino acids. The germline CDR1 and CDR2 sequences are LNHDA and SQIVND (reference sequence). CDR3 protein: CASTWQDSNQPQHF. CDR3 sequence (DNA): TGTGCCAGTACATGGCAGGACTCCAATCAGCCCCAGCATTTT. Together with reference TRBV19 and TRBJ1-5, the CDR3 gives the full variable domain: DGGITQSPKYLFRKEGQNVTLSCEQNLNHDAMYWYRQDPGQGLRLIYYSQIVNDFQKGDIAEGYSVSREKKESFPLTVTSAQKNPTAFYLCASTWQDSNQPQHFGDGTRLSIL.

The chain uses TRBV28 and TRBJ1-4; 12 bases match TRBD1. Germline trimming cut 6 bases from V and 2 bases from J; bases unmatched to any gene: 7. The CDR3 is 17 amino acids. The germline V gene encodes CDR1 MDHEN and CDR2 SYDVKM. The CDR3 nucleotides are TGTGCCAGCAGGGGACAGGGGGCCGGAGTGACTAATGAAAAACTGTTTTTT. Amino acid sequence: CASRGQGAGVTNEKLFF.

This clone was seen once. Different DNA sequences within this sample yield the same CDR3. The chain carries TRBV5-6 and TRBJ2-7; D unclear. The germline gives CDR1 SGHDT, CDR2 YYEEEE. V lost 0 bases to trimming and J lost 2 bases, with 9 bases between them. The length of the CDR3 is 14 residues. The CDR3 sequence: CASSLGLETYEQYF. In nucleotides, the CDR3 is TGTGCCAGCAGCTTGGGACTTGAAACCTACGAGCAGTACTTC.

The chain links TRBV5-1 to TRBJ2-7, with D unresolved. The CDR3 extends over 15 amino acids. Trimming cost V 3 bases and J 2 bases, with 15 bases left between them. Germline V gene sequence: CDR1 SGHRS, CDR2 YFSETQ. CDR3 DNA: TGCGCCAGCAGCTCCCCAGAAGGGTTTCCCTACGAGCAGTACTTC. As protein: CASSSPEGFPYEQYF. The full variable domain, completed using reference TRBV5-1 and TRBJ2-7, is KAGVTQTPRYLIKTRGQQVTLSCSPISGHRSVSWYQQTPGQGLQFLFEYFSETQRNKGNFPGRFSGRQFSNSRSEMNVSTLELGDSALYLCASSSPEGFPYEQYFGPGTRLTVT.

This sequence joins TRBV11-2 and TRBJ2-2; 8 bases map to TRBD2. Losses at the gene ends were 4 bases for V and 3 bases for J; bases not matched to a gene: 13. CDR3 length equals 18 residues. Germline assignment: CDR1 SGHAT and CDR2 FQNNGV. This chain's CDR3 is CASSSFLSGSFYTGELFF. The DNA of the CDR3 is TGTGCCAGCAGCTCCTTTTTAAGCGGGAGCTTTTACACCGGGGAGCTGTTTTTT.

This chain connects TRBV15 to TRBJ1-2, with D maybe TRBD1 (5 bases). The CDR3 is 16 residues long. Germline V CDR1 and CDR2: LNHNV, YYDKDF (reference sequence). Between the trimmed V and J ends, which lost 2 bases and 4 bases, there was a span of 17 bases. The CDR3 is CATSRPDGDPTYGYTF. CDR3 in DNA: TGTGCCACCAGCAGACCGGACGGGGACCCGACCTATGGCTACACCTTC.

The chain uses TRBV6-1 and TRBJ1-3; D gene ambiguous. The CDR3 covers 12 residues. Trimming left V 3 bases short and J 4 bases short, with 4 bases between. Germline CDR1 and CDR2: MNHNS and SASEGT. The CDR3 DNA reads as TGTGCCAGCAGTGAGAGAGGAAACACCATATATTTT. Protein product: CASSERGNTIYF.

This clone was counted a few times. The CDR3, as DNA: TGTGCCAGCAGTGAAACCAGGGCGAACGACAATGAGCAGTTCTTC. It codes for CASSETRANDNEQFF. This sequence joins TRBV6-1 and TRBJ2-1; TRBD1 might be the D (5 bases). The CDR3 sequence is 15 residues long. V lost 2 bases, J lost 5 bases, and 13 bases lay in between. Germline CDR1 is MNHNS and CDR2 is SASEGT.